This entry lists 19 T cell receptor beta chains sequenced from one sample in a study of regulatory T cells in long-lasting Graves disease. iRepertoire HTBI primers and Arm-PCR of CDR3 regions built TCR beta libraries. TCRdb redid the calling of the multiplex PCR reads with MiXCR, one entry per CDR3 protein. Of about half a million distinct CDR3 sequences listed, more than 10% were seen once; the top ten hold approximately 9%. The time point here: newly diagnosed GD, antithyroid drugs for less than 3 months. RNA from PBMCs was the source of the TCR library. This same sample was also part of a study on T cells in Graves' hyperthyroidism and ophthalmopathy.

This specimen consisted of peripheral blood mononuclear cells (PBMCs), obtained at new diagnosis, from a patient treated with antithyroid drugs. These receptors came from a woman aged 25 to 45 with Graves disease.

The sample holds many counts of this clonotype. The V gene is TRBV20-1, the J gene TRBJ2-7; TRBD2 agrees at 11 bases. J gave up 4 bases and V 3 bases, and 5 bases lay outside the gene matches. Germline V CDR1 and CDR2: DFQATT, SNEGSKA (reference sequence). The CDR3 sequence is 14 residues long. In DNA form, the CDR3 reads TGCAGTGCTAGCCCTAGCGGGAGGTTGTACGAGCAGTACTTC. Amino acid sequence: CSASPSGRLYEQYF.

In this sample, this clonotype turned up many times. The V and J genes are TRBV28 and TRBJ2-5, with a possible D match to TRBD1 (11 bases). The germline CDR1 and CDR2 sequences are MDHEN and SYDVKM. The V and J ends lost 4 bases and 2 bases respectively, with 32 bases between them. The CDR3 totals 21 residues. The CDR3 spells CASSSRTGGRLAGELQETQYF. The CDR3 DNA sequence: TGTGCCAGCAGTTCCCGGACAGGGGGCCGGCTAGCGGGAGAGTTGCAAGAGACCCAGTACTTC. Together with reference TRBV28 and TRBJ2-5, the CDR3 gives the full variable domain: DVKVTQSSRYLVKRTGEKVFLECVQDMDHENMFWYRQDPGLGLRLIYFSYDVKMKEKGDIPEGYSVSREKKERFSLILESASTNQTSMYLCASSSRTGGRLAGELQETQYFGPGTRLLVL.

This clonotype appeared many times. The gene calls are TRBV11-2 and TRBJ2-6; 8 nucleotides line up with TRBD1. Germline CDR1 SGHAT, CDR2 FQNNGV. Germline trimming cut 5 bases from V and 1 base from J; bases unmatched to any gene: 4. The CDR3 sequence is 16 residues long. The CDR3 loop is CASSLQGVSGANVLTF. The CDR3, as DNA: TGTGCCAGCAGCCTACAGGGGGTGTCTGGGGCCAACGTCCTGACTTTC.

This sequence joins TRBV24-1 and TRBJ2-3; 7 bases match TRBD2. The CDR3 spans 17 residues. V gave up 10 bases and J gave up 0 bases; unmatched junction bases: 15. Looked up from germline, CDR1 is KGHDR and CDR2 is SFDVKD. CDR3 DNA: TGTGCCACAAGCAGAGGGATGGCTAGCGGAAGCACAGATACGCAGTATTTT. This codes for CATSRGMASGSTDTQYF.

V and J are TRBV29-1 and TRBJ1-2, with TRBD1 matching 9 bases. The ends lost 8 bases at V and 8 bases at J; junction bases unmatched: 9. There are 12 residues in the CDR3. CDR1 is SQVTM and CDR2 is ANQGSEA in the germline V gene. The DNA of the CDR3 is TGCAGCTACCGGACAGGGGCAAAAGGCTACACCTTC. Its protein product is CSYRTGAKGYTF.

The chain uses TRBV20-1 and TRBJ1-3; D not certain. Trimming shortened V by 5 bases and J by 5 bases, and 13 bases separated the two germline ends. CDR1 and CDR2 (germline): DFQATT, SNEGSKA (reference sequence). CDR3 length: 13 amino acids. The DNA for the CDR3 is TGCAGTGCTCCGTCGATAGCCCGAAACACCATATATTTT. Its protein is CSAPSIARNTIYF.

In this sample, this clonotype turned up many times. V usage is TRBV20-1 and J usage is TRBJ2-1; D remains unclear. The CDR3 has 14 residues. V dropped 5 bases and J dropped 4 bases, with 15 bases sitting between them. The germline V gene has CDR1 DFQATT and CDR2 SNEGSKA (reference sequence). In DNA form, the CDR3 reads TGCAGTGCTCCGACTCCTCCCTCTTACAATGAGCAGTTCTTC. This gives the protein CSAPTPPSYNEQFF.

With respect to this clonotype: A far larger clone is off by one base, so a read error is likely. The chain carries TRBV11-3 and TRBJ1-6, with D perhaps matching TRBD1 (6 bases). Germline V CDR1 and CDR2: SGHNT, YENEEA. The CDR3 has 15 residues. Deletions cut 9 bases from V and 9 bases from J, with 21 bases between. CDR3 region: CARSSWGLGASPLHF. As DNA, the CDR3 is TGTGCCAGGAGTTCGTGGGGGCTGGGGGCTTCACCCCTCCACTTT.

This chain links TRBV6-1 with TRBJ1-4, with 11 bases matching TRBD1. V trimming: 6 bases; J trimming: 6 bases; junction bases outside the gene matches: 6. Germline lookup yields CDR1 MNHNS and CDR2 SASEGT. This CDR3 contains 15 residues. The CDR3 here is CASREDRGLYEKLFF. The DNA of the CDR3 is TGTGCCAGCAGAGAGGACAGGGGGCTTTATGAAAAACTGTTTTTT.

This clonotype was detected ten times or more. Compared with germline, one end of the junction differs, possibly owing to a read error. The rearrangement joins TRBV6-2 or TRBV6-3 to TRBJ2-5, with 11 bases lining up with TRBD2. This CDR3 is built from 15 residues. In germline, CDR1 is MNHEY, CDR2 SVGEGT. Written as DNA, the CDR3 is TGTGCCAGCAGTGACTCCGGGACTAGCGGAAAGACCCAGTACTTC. Its translation: CASSDSGTSGKTQYF.

This clonotype came up many times. V gene TRBV12-3 or TRBV12-4 combines with J gene TRBJ1-2, with a tentative D call TRBD1 (6 bases). The V gene lost 5 bases and the J gene lost 4 bases, with 8 bases spanning the gap. The CDR3 loop spans 12 amino acids. Written as DNA, the CDR3 is TGTGCCAGCAGTATACAGGGCTATGGCTACACCTTC. It translates to CASSIQGYGYTF.

This clonotype has only one observation. The chain combines TRBV30 with TRBJ2-7, with D perhaps matching TRBD1 (6 bases). The CDR3 totals 13 residues. The V gene lost 4 bases and the J gene lost 4 bases, with 14 bases spanning the gap. Per the germline V gene, CDR1 is GTSNPN and CDR2 is SVGIG (reference sequence). The CDR3 protein is CAWNPGAGYEQYF. CDR3 coding DNA: TGTGCCTGGAACCCAGGGGCCGGATACGAGCAGTACTTC.

Ten or more counts support this clonotype. The chain is built from TRBV19 and TRBJ2-2, with 8 bases that match TRBD2. Germline CDR1 reads LNHDA; CDR2 reads SQIVND (reference sequence). J lost 7 bases, V lost 5 bases, and 15 bases had no gene match. The CDR3 contains 17 residues. The DNA for the CDR3 is TGTGCCAGTAGTCAGAGACTAGCGCGGGCAATTGGCGGGGAGCTGTTTTTT. Amino acid sequence: CASSQRLARAIGGELFF.

A remark on this clonotype: This may be a read error: a much more frequent sequence differs by one nucleotide. V is TRBV11-2 and J is TRBJ2-7, with TRBD2 as a possible D gene (5 bases). V was pared by 5 bases and J by 7 bases, with 15 bases between. CDR3 size: 13 residues. Germline CDR1 is SGHAT and CDR2 is FQNNGV. The CDR3 loop reads CASSLRLSHEQYF. In nucleotides, the CDR3 is TGTGCCAGCAGCCTCAGACTATCTCATGAGCAGTACTTC. Full variable domain (rest looked up from reference TRBV11-2 and TRBJ2-7): EAGVAQSPRYKIIEKRQSVAFWCNPISGHATLYWYQQILGQGPKLLIQFQNNGVVDDSQLPKDRFSAERLKGVDSTLKIQPAKLEDSAVYLCASSLRLSHEQYFGPGTRLTVT.

There are a few counts of this clonotype. The V call is TRBV20-1, the J call TRBJ2-3; a weak D match, TRBD2 (5 bases). The length of the CDR3 is 15 residues. In germline, CDR1 is DFQATT, CDR2 SNEGSKA (reference sequence). The V end lost 0 bases, the J end lost 1 base, and 11 bases lay between the germline ends. The DNA for the CDR3 is TGCAGTGCTAGAGATCAAGGTAGCGGCACAGATACGCAGTATTTT. It translates to CSARDQGSGTDTQYF.

In its sample, this clonotype was seen a few times. The chain has TRBV9 and TRBJ2-1, with D uncertain. The CDR3 has 14 amino acids. With 0 bases removed from V and 4 bases from J, the gap between germline ends came to 8 bases. Germline lookup yields CDR1 SGDLS and CDR2 YYNGEE. Here the CDR3 DNA reads TGTGCCAGCAGCGTAGTTCAATATTACAATGAGCAGTTCTTC. This sequence encodes CASSVVQYYNEQFF.

Many counts were recorded for this clonotype. This chain connects TRBV12-5 to TRBJ1-1, with D uncertain. The V end was cut by 1 base, the J end by 2 bases, with 5 bases between. CDR3 length: 13 amino acids. In germline, CDR1 is LGHNT, CDR2 FRNRAP. The CDR3 region has the DNA TGTGCTAGTGGTTTGGGACGCAACACTGAAGCTTTCTTT. Translated: CASGLGRNTEAFF.

CDR3 in amino acids: CASSLVRTAIGNTIYF. The CDR3 bases are TGTGCCAGCAGCTTAGTAAGGACAGCGATTGGAAACACCATATATTTT. The chain is built from TRBV13 and TRBJ1-3; D perhaps matches TRBD1 (6 bases). The CDR3 consists of 16 residues. V lost 1 base, J lost 3 bases, and 13 bases lay in between. From germline, CDR1 is PRHDT and CDR2 FYEKMQ (reference sequence). The full variable domain, with the rest looked up from reference TRBV13 and TRBJ1-3, is AAGVIQSPRHLIKEKRETATLKCYPIPRHDTVYWYQQGPGQDPQFLISFYEKMQSDKGSIPDRFSAQQFSDYHSELNMSSLELGDSALYFCASSLVRTAIGNTIYFGEGSWLTVV.

This clonotype was recorded many times. This rearrangement joins TRBV10-2 to TRBJ1-2; 7 bases agree with TRBD1. Germline CDR1 is WSHSY and CDR2 is SAAADI. This CDR3 spans 14 amino acids. Trimming cost V 6 bases and J 2 bases; bases outside gene matches: 6. The CDR3 region is CASSAAGGNYGYTF. CDR3 sequence (DNA): TGCGCCAGCAGCGCGGCAGGGGGGAACTATGGCTACACCTTC.